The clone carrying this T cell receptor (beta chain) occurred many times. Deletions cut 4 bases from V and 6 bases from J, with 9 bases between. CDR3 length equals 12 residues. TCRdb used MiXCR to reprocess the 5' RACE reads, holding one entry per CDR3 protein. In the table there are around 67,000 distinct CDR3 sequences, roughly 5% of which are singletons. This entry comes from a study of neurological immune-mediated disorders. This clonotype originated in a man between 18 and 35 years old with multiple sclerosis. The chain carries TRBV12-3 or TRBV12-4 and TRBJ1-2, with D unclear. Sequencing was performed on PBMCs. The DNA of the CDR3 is TGTGCCAGCAGTTCCCATGCTGATGGCTACACCTTC. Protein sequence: CASSSHADGYTF.